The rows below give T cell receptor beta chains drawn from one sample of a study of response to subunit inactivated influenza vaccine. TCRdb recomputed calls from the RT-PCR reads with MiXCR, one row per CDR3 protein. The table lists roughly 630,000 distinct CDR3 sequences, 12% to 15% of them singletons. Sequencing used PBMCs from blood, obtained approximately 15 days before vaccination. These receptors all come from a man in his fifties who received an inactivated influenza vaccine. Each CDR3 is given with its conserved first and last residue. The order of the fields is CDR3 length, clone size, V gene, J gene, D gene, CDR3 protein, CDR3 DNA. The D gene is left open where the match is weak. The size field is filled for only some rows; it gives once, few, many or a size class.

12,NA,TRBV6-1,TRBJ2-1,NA,CASRPPGGEQFF,TGTGCCAGCAGGCCCCCTGGAGGAGAACAGTTCTTC
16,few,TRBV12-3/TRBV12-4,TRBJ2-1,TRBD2,CASSFSLSGGAPEQFF,TGTGCCAGCAGTTTTTCCCTAAGCGGGGGGGCACCCGAGCAGTTCTTC
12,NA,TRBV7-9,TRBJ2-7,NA,CASSHDRYEQYF,TGTGCCAGCAGCCACGACAGATACGAGCAGTACTTC
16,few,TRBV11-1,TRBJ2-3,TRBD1,CASSRQLGQGADTQYF,TGTGCCAGCAGTAGGCAGCTGGGACAGGGGGCAGATACGCAGTATTTT
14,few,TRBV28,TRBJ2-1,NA,CASSLPGTYNEQFF,TGTGCCAGCAGTTTACCAGGGACCTACAATGAGCAGTTCTTC
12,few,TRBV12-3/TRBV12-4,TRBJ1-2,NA,CASRLSRYGYTF,TGTGCCAGCAGACTTAGTAGATATGGCTACACCTTC
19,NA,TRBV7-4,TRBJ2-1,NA,CASRFVGRRRFGGLNEQFF,TGTGCCAGCAGATTTGTCGGGAGACGCCGCTTCGGGGGTCTAAATGAGCAGTTCTTC
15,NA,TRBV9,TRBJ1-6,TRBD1,CASSSLTGGNSPLHF,TGTGCCAGCAGCTCTCTGACAGGGGGTAATTCACCCCTCCACTTT
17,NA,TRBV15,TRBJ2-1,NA,CATSRDFAGLSYNEQFF,TGTGCCACCAGCAGAGATTTTGCAGGCCTCTCCTACAATGAGCAGTTCTTC
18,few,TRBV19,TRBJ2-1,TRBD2,CASSIASGGPLPYNEQFF,TGTGCCAGTAGTATAGCTAGCGGGGGGCCACTACCATACAATGAGCAGTTCTTC
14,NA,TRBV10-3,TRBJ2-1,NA,CAISESNGLREQFF,TGTGCCATCAGTGAGTCAAACGGGTTGCGGGAGCAGTTCTTC
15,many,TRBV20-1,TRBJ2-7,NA,CSAQTTGFKSYEQYF,TGCAGTGCTCAAACCACAGGGTTCAAGTCCTACGAGCAGTACTTC
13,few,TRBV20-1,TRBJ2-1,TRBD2,CSARSGIDNEQFF,TGCAGTGCTAGGAGCGGGATAGACAATGAGCAGTTCTTC
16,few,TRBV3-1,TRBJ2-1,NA,CASSRATRSSYNEQFF,TGTGCCAGCAGCCGCGCAACTAGGAGCTCCTACAATGAGCAGTTCTTC
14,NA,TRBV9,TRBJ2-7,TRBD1,CASSVGQTGGEQYF,TGTGCCAGCAGCGTTGGACAGACAGGGGGGGAGCAGTACTTC
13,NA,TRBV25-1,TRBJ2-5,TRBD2,CASSQSTGGTQYF,TGTGCCAGCAGTCAATCGACGGGGGGGACCCAGTACTTC
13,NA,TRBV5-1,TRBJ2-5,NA,CASSLVPSETQYF,TGCGCCAGCAGCTTGGTCCCGAGTGAGACCCAGTACTTC